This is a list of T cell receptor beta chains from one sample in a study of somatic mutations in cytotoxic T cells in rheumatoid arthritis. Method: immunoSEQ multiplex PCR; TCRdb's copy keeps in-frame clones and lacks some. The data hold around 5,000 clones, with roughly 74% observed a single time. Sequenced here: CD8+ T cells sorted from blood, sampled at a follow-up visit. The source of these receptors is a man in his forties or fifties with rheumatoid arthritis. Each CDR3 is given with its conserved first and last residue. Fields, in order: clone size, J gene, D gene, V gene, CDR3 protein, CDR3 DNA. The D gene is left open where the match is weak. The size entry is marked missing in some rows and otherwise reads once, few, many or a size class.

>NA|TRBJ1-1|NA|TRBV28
CASSPVGGLNTEAFF
TGTGCCAGCAGCCCGGTGGGAGGTCTGAACACTGAAGCTTTCTTT
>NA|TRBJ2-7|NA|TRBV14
CASSLRDSYEQYF
TGTGCCAGCAGCCTCAGGGACTCCTACGAGCAGTACTTC
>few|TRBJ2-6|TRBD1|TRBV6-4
CASSESGGDGANVLTF
TGTGCCAGCAGTGAATCAGGGGGCGACGGGGCCAACGTCCTGACTTTC
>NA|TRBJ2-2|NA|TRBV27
CASSLSVAGELFF
TGTGCCAGCAGTTTGAGCGTAGCCGGGGAGCTGTTTTTT
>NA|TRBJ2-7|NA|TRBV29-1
CSVEVKGSSYEQYF
TGCAGCGTTGAAGTGAAAGGGAGCTCCTACGAGCAGTACTTC
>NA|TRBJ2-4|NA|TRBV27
CASSQTASRYQYF
TGTGCCAGCAGTCAGACTGCGTCGAGGTATCAGTACTTC
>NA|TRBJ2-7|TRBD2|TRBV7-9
CASSPASGSGPYEQYF
TGTGCCAGCAGCCCCGCAAGCGGGAGTGGGCCCTACGAGCAGTACTTC
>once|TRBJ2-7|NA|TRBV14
CASSTGFEQYF
TGTGCCAGCTCGACAGGTTTCGAGCAGTACTTC
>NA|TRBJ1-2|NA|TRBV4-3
CASSQDIGDRGYTF
TGCGCCAGCAGCCAAGATATAGGGGATCGAGGCTACACCTTC
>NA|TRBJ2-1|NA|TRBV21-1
CASSKIAGDRNEQFF
TGTGCCAGCAGCAAAATAGCGGGAGACCGAAATGAGCAGTTCTTC
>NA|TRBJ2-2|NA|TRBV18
CASSPRDQSVSNTGELFF
TGTGCCAGCTCACCCAGGGATCAAAGTGTTTCGAACACCGGGGAGCTGTTTTTT
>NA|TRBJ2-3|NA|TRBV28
CASGTPVELSTDTQYF
TGTGCCAGCGGGACTCCGGTAGAACTTAGCACAGATACGCAGTATTTT
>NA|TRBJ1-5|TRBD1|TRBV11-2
CASSLDRYNQPQHF
TGTGCCAGCAGCCTGGACAGGTACAATCAGCCCCAGCATTTT
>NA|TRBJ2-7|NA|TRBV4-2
CASSQDKGWTYEQYF
TGTGCCAGCAGCCAAGATAAGGGATGGACGTACGAGCAGTACTTC
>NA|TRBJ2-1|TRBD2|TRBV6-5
CASSYSAGGTYNEQFF
TGTGCCAGCAGTTACTCGGCGGGAGGCACCTACAATGAGCAGTTCTTC
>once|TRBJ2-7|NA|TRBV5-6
CASSRGSYEQYF
TGTGCCAGCAGCCGAGGGTCCTACGAGCAGTACTTC
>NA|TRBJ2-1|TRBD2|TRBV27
CASGIPTSGRDLSYNEQFF
TGTGCCAGCGGGATACCCACTAGCGGGAGGGATCTCTCCTACAATGAGCAGTTCTTC
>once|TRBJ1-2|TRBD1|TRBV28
CASSIQGRDGYTF
TGTGCCAGCAGTATACAGGGGCGGGATGGCTACACCTTC
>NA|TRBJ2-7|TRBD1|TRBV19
CASRSIADRDRTHEQYF
TGTGCCAGTAGGTCCATTGCTGACAGGGACAGGACCCACGAGCAGTACTTC
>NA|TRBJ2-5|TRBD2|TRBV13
CASRGRLAGGQETQYF
TGTGCCAGCAGAGGCAGACTAGCGGGGGGCCAAGAGACCCAGTACTTC
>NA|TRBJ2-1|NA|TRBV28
CASSFNTWGSEQFF
TGTGCCAGCAGTTTTAATACGTGGGGTAGTGAGCAGTTCTTC
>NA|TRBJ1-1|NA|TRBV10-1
CASSPGFFTEAFF
TGCGCCAGCAGTCCAGGATTCTTCACTGAAGCTTTCTTT
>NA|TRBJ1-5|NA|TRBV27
CASSLARLNQPQHF
TGTGCCAGCAGTTTAGCCAGACTCAATCAGCCCCAGCATTTT
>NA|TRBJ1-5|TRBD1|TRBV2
CASSANSGQDSNQPQHF
TGTGCCAGCAGTGCCAATTCGGGACAGGATAGCAATCAGCCCCAGCATTTT
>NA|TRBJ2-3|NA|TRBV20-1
CSATPRDTQYF
TGCAGTGCTACCCCGCGAGATACGCAGTATTTT
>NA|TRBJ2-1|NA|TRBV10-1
CASSETNNEQFF
TGCGCCAGCAGTGAGACTAACAATGAGCAGTTCTTC
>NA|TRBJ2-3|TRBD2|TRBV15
CATSRDLREVLTDTQYF
TGTGCCACCAGCAGAGATCTTCGGGAGGTCCTCACAGATACGCAGTATTTT
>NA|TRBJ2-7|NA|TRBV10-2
CASSEGSGSGEQYF
TGCGCCAGCAGTGAGGGATCCGGGAGCGGCGAGCAGTACTTC
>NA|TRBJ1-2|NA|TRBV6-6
CASSYSGGNTYGYTF
TGTGCCAGCAGTTACTCAGGGGGAAACACATATGGCTACACCTTC
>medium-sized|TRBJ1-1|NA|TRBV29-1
CSVETGNTEAFF
TGCAGCGTTGAAACAGGGAACACTGAAGCTTTCTTT
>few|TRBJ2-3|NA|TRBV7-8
CASSLEAVRVTQYF
TGTGCCAGCAGCTTAGAAGCGGTGCGTGTTACGCAGTATTTT
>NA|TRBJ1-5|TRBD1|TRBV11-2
CASSAGQGIINQPQHF
TGTGCCAGCAGCGCGGGACAGGGGATTATTAATCAGCCCCAGCATTTT
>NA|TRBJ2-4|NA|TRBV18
CASSPGDEKNIQYF
TGTGCCAGCTCACCGGGGGACGAGAAAAACATTCAGTACTTC
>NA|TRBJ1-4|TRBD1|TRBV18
CASSPWTGGPGPNEKLFF
TGTGCCAGCTCACCCTGGACAGGGGGCCCGGGGCCTAATGAAAAACTGTTTTTT
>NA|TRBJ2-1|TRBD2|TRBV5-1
CASTLAGGYNEQFF
TGCGCCAGCACACTAGCGGGAGGTTACAATGAGCAGTTCTTC
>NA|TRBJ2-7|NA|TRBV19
CASTFTAGSEQYF
TGTGCCAGTACCTTTACAGCCGGCAGCGAGCAGTACTTC
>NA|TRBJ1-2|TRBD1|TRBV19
CASSGGQGAFSYGYTF
TGTGCCAGTAGTGGGGGACAGGGGGCATTTTCCTATGGCTACACCTTC
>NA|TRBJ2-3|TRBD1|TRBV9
CASSVEGANTDTQYF
TGTGCCAGCAGCGTAGAGGGGGCCAACACAGATACGCAGTATTTT
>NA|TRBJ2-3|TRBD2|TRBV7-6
CASSPGPAGATDTQYF
TGTGCCAGCAGCCCGGGGCCAGCGGGAGCCACAGATACGCAGTATTTT
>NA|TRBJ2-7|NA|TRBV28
CASSLGEGEVGEQYF
TGTGCCAGCAGTCTGGGAGAGGGGGAGGTGGGCGAGCAGTACTTC
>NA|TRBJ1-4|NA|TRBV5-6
CASSLNRVSNEKLFF
TGTGCCAGCAGCTTGAACAGGGTGTCTAATGAAAAACTGTTTTTT